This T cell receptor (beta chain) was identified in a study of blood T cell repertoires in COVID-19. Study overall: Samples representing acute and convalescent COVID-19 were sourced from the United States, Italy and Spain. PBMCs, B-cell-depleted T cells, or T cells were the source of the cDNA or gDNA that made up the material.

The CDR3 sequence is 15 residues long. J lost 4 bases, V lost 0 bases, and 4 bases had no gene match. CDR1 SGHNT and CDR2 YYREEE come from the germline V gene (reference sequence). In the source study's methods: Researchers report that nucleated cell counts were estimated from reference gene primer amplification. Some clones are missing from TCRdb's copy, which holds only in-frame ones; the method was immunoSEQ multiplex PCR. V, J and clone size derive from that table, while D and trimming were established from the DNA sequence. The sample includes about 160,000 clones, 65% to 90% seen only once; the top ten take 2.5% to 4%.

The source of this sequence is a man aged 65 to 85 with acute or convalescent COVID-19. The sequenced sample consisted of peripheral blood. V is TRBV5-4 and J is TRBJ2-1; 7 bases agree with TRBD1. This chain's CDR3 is CASSLALDRYNEQFF. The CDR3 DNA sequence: TGTGCCAGCAGCTTGGCCCTGGACAGGTACAATGAGCAGTTCTTC. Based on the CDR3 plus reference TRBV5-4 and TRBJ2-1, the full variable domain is ETGVTQSPTHLIKTRGQQVTLRCSSQSGHNTVSWYQQALGQGPQFIFQYYREEENGRGNFPPRFSGLQFPNYSSELNVNALELDDSALYLCASSLALDRYNEQFFGPGTRLTVL.